These 9 T cell receptor beta chains share one sample of origin, sequenced in a study of coeliac disease. Clones were read by immunoSEQ multiplex PCR, and TCRdb kept only the in-frame ones, dropping some. The sample has around 9,000 clones; approximately 67% are singletons. The specimen was lamina propria lymphocytes from the gut. These receptors all come from a woman aged 55-70 years with celiac disease.

This clone appeared a few times. The gene calls are TRBV9 and TRBJ1-5; 10 bases match TRBD1. CDR1 and CDR2 (germline): SGDLS, YYNGEE. The CDR3 is made up of 15 amino acids. The J segment lost 5 bases and the V segment lost 4 bases, leaving 6 bases of the junction unmatched. In DNA form, the CDR3 reads TGTGCCAGCAGCACGACAGGGGGCGCGGATCAGCCCCAGCATTTT. Its translation: CASSTTGGADQPQHF.

This chain uses TRBV4-1 with TRBJ1-2; TRBD1 agrees at 9 bases. This CDR3 is built from 14 residues. The V and J ends lost 4 bases and 3 bases, in that order; junction bases with no gene match: 3. Germline CDR1 is MGHRA and CDR2 is YSYEKL. The CDR3 DNA reads as TGCGCCAGCAGCCGGGGACAGGGCGACTATGGCTACACCTTC. Its protein is CASSRGQGDYGYTF.

The J gene is TRBJ2-5, the V gene TRBV6-7; 8 bases fit TRBD1. TRBV6-7 is assigned to the ORF class and has an uncertain function. V dropped 4 bases and J dropped 5; count of bases not matched to a gene: 6. The CDR3 contains 14 residues. CDR3 region: CASSSPGGRETQYF. In nucleotides, the CDR3 is TGTGCCAGCAGTTCTCCAGGGGGCCGGGAGACCCAGTACTTC.

The chain recombines TRBV27 with TRBJ2-3; 8 bases line up with TRBD2. Per germline, CDR1 MNHEY and CDR2 SMNVEV (reference sequence). V gave up 4 bases and J gave up 6 bases; unmatched junction bases: 18. The length of the CDR3 is 18 residues. CDR3 sequence (DNA): TGTGCCAGCAGTTCCCTCTTTCAGCGGGGGCCAGCCGTGGATACGCAGTATTTT. Amino acids: CASSSLFQRGPAVDTQYF.

V gene TRBV30 combines with J gene TRBJ2-7; D perhaps matches TRBD1 (6 bases). The V end was cut by 2 bases, the J end by 2 bases, with 19 bases between. This CDR3 has 16 residues. The germline CDR1 and CDR2 sequences are GTSNPN and SVGIG (reference sequence). The CDR3 DNA follows: TGTGCCTGGAGTACCCCCAGGGGTCGTATTACCTACGAGCAGTACTTC. Its translation: CAWSTPRGRITYEQYF.

The chain carries TRBV6-5 and TRBJ2-7; 7 bases line up with TRBD1. CDR3 length: 14 amino acids. Germline CDR1 MNHEY, CDR2 SVGAGI. V shed 2 bases and J 6 bases; nucleotides not matched to a gene: 7. CDR3 sequence: CASSYETGLREQYF. The DNA of the CDR3 is TGTGCCAGCAGTTACGAGACAGGGCTCCGCGAGCAGTACTTC.

The chain has TRBV7-9 and TRBJ2-5; unclear D gene. Germline V gives CDR1 SEHNR, CDR2 FQNEAQ (reference sequence). CDR3 length equals 12 residues. V was cut by 5 bases and J by 5 bases, with 9 bases left in between. CDR3 residues: CASSRARETQYF. CDR3 bases: TGTGCCAGCAGCCGAGCGCGGGAGACCCAGTACTTC. Complete variable domain (other parts from reference TRBV7-9 and TRBJ2-5): DTGVSQNPRHKITKRGQNVTFRCDPISEHNRLYWYRQTLGQGPEFLTYFQNEAQLEKSRLLSDRFSAERPKGSFSTLEIQRTEQGDSAMYLCASSRARETQYFGPGTRLLVL.

The chain uses TRBV28 and TRBJ2-7; D gene uncertain. V dropped 6 bases and J dropped 2 bases, with 29 bases sitting between them. Looked up from germline, CDR1 is MDHEN and CDR2 is SYDVKM. This CDR3 spans 19 amino acids. The CDR3 reads CASSTPIVYTTSFAYEQYF. In DNA form, the CDR3 reads TGTGCCAGCAGCACACCTATAGTCTACACTACCTCTTTTGCCTACGAGCAGTACTTC.

The chain joins TRBV6-1 to TRBJ1-1; maybe TRBD1 (5 bases). This CDR3 contains 13 residues. Trimming removed 6 bases from V and 0 bases from J, with 8 bases in between. Germline V gene sequence: CDR1 MNHNS, CDR2 SASEGT. The CDR3: CASRVRVNTEAFF. For the CDR3, the DNA is TGTGCCAGCAGGGTCAGGGTGAACACTGAAGCTTTCTTT.